What follows is one T cell receptor beta chain and its context. What it binds is not known. CDR3 length: 16 amino acids. Germline lookup yields CDR1 SNHLY and CDR2 FYNNEI. These data are taken from a study of CXCR3-negative and CXCR3-positive naive CD8 T cells. Findings and limits, study-wide: In CXCR3-positive naive cells, the TRB CDR3s were more hydrophobic than in CXCR3-negative naive cells.

In preparing the TRB cDNA libraries, 5' RACE with UMI labels was used. TCRdb processed the 5' RACE reads again and assigns one entry to each CDR3 protein, with no DNA. The table gives 90,000 to 150,000 distinct CDR3 sequences; the top ten clones make up just over 0.35% of it. V is TRBV2 and J is TRBJ2-3; the TRBD1 assignment by TCRdb is unverifiable without DNA. The sequenced sample was naive CXCR3+ CD8+ T cells from blood. This sample's subset: CD45RO-CCR7+CD27+CD95- naive CD8+ T cells expressing CXCR3 (TNR3+). This TCR was sampled from a human donor in good health. Some clones in this sample may be carry-over from other donors' samples. CDR3 region: CASSFRDSESTDTQYF.